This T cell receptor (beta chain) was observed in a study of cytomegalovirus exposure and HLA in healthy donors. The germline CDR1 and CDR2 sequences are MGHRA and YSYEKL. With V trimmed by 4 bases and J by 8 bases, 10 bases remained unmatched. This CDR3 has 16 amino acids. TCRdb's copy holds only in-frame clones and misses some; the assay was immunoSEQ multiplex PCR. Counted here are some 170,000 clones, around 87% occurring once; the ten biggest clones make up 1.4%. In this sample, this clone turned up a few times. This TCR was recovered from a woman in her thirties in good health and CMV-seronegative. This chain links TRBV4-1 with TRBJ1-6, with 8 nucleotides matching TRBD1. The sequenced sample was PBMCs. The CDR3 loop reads CASSLRDRRSDSPLHF. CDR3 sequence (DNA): TGCGCCAGCAGCCTCCGGGACAGGCGTTCTGATTCACCCCTCCACTTT.